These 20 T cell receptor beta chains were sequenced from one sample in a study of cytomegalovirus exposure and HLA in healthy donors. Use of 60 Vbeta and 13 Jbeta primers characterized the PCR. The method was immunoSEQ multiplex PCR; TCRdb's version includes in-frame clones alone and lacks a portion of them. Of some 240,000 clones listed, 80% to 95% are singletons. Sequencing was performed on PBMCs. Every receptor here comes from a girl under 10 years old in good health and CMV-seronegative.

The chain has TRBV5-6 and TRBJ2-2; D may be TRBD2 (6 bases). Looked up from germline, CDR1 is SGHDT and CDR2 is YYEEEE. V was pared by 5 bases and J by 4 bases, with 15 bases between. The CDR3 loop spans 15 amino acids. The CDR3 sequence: CASSLRQGGTGELFF. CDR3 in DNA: TGTGCCAGCAGTCTCCGGCAGGGAGGCACCGGGGAGCTGTTTTTT. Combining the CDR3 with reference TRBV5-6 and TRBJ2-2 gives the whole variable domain DAGVTQSPTHLIKTRGQQVTLRCSPKSGHDTVSWYQQALGQGPQFIFQYYEEEERQRGNFPDRFSGHQFPNYSSELNVNALLLGDSALYLCASSLRQGGTGELFFGEGSRLTVL.

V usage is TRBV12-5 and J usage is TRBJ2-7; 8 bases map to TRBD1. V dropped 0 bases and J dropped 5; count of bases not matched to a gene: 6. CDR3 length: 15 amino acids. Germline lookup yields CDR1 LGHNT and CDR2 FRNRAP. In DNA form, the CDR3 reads TGTGCTAGTGGTTTGGTTCGCCGGACAGGGAACGAGCAGTACTTC. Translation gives CASGLVRRTGNEQYF.

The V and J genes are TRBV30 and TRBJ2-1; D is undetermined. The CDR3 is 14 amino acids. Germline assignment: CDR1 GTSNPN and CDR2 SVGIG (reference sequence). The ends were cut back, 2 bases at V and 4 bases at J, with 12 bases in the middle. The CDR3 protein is CAWSFPLAYNEQFF. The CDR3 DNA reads TGTGCCTGGAGTTTCCCGTTAGCATACAATGAGCAGTTCTTC.

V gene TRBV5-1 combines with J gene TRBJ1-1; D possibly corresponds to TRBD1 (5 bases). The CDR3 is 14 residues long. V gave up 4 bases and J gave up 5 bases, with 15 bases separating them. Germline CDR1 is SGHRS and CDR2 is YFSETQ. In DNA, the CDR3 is TGCGCCAGCAGCGCGGGGGACGGGGCAACTGAAGCTTTCTTT. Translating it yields CASSAGDGATEAFF.

CDR3 nucleotide sequence: TGTGCCAGCAGCGTAGCACGGACAGGGACGTCCGATGGCTACACCTTC. Its protein product is CASSVARTGTSDGYTF. The chain combines TRBV9 with TRBJ1-2; 8 bases are a match to TRBD1. The CDR3 runs 16 residues. Per germline, CDR1 SGDLS and CDR2 YYNGEE. V lost 0 bases, J lost 6 bases, and 10 bases stayed unmatched.

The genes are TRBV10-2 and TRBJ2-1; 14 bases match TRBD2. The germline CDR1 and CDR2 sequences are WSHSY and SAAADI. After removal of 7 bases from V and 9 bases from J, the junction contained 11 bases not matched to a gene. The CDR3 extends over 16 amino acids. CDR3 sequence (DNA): TGCGCCAGCACCGACTCGGGACTAGCGGGAGAGGTTGAGCAGTTCTTC. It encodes CASTDSGLAGEVEQFF.

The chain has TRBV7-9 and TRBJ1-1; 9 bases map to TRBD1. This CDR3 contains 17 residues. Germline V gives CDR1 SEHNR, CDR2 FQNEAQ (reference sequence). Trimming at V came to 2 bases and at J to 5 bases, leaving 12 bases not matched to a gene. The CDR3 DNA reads TGTGCCAGCAGCTTACTCCCGGGACAGGGTCCGAGGACTGAAGCTTTCTTT. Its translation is CASSLLPGQGPRTEAFF.

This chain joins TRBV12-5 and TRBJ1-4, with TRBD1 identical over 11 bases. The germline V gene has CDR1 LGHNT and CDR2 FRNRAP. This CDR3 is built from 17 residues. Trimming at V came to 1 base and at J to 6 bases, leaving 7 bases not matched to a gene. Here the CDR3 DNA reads TGTGCTAGTGGTTTGGCCGCCGGGACAGGGGGATATGAAAAACTGTTTTTT. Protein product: CASGLAAGTGGYEKLFF.

The CDR3 here is CASSAGTSATYNEQFF. The CDR3 DNA is TGTGCCAGCAGCGCCGGGACTAGCGCAACCTACAATGAGCAGTTCTTC. This chain uses TRBV9 with TRBJ2-1; 10 bases are a match to TRBD2. V trimming: 3 bases; J trimming: 2 bases; junction bases outside the gene matches: 5. Germline loops: CDR1 SGDLS, CDR2 YYNGEE. CDR3 length: 16 residues.

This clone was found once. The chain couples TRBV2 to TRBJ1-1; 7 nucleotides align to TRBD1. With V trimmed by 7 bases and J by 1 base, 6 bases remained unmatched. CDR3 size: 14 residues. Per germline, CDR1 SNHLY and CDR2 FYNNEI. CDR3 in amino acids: CASKVWDRNTEAFF. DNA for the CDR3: TGTGCCAGCAAAGTATGGGACAGGAACACTGAAGCTTTCTTT.

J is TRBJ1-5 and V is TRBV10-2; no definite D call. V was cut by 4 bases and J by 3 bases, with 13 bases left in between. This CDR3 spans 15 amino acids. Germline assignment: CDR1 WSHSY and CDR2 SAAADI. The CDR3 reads CASSGTDEANQPQHF. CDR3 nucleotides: TGCGCCAGCAGTGGTACAGACGAAGCCAATCAGCCCCAGCATTTT.

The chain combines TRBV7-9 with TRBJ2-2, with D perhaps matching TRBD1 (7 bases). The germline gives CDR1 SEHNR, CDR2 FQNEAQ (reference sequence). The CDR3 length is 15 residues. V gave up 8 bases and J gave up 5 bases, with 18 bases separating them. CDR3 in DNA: TGTGCCAGCCGGAGGGCAGGGGGTAGGACCGGGGAGCTGTTTTTT. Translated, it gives CASRRAGGRTGELFF.

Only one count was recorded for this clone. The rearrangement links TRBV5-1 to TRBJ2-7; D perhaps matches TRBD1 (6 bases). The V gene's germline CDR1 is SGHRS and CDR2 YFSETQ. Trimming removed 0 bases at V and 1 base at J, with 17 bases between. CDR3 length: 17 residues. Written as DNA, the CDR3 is TGCGCCAGCAGCTTGGGGCTCCTAACAGGGAGTTCCTACGAGCAGTACTTC. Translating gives CASSLGLLTGSSYEQYF.

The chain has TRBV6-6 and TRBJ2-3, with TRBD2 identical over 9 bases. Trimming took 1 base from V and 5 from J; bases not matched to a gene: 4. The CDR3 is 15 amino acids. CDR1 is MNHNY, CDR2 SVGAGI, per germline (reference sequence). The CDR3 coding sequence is TGTGCCAGCAGTTACTTGGCGGGGGGGCGAGATACGCAGTATTTT. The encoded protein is CASSYLAGGRDTQYF.

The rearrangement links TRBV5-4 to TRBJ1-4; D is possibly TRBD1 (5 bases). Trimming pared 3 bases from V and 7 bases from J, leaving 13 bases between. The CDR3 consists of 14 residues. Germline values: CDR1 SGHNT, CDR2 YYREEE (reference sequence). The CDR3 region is CASSSGRGGEKLFF. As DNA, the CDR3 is TGTGCCAGCAGCTCGGGACGGGGGGGTGAAAAACTGTTTTTT. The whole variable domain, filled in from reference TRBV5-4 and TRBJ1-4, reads ETGVTQSPTHLIKTRGQQVTLRCSSQSGHNTVSWYQQALGQGPQFIFQYYREEENGRGNFPPRFSGLQFPNYSSELNVNALELDDSALYLCASSSGRGGEKLFFGSGTQLSVL.

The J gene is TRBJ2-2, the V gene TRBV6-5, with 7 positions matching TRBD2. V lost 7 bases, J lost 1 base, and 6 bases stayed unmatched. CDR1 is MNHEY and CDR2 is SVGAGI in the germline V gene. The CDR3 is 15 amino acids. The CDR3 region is CASNARGENTGELFF. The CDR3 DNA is TGTGCCAGCAACGCCCGGGGGGAGAACACCGGGGAGCTGTTTTTT.

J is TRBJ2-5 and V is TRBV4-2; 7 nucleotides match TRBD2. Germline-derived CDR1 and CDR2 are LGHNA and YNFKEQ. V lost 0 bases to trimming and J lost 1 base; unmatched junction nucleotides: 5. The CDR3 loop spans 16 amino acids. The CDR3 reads CASSQEFAGAQETQYF. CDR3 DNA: TGTGCCAGCAGCCAAGAGTTTGCGGGAGCCCAAGAGACCCAGTACTTC.

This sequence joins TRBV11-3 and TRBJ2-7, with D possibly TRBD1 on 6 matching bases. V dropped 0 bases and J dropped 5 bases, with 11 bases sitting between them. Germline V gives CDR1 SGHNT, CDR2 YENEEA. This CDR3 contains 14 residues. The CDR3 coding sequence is TGTGCCAGCAGCTTAGATCGCAGGGGCGACGAGCAGTACTTC. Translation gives CASSLDRRGDEQYF.

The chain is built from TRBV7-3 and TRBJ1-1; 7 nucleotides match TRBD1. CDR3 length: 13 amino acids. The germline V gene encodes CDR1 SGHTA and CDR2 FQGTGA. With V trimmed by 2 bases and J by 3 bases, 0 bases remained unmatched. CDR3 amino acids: CASSLDRDTEAFF. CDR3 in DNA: TGTGCCAGCAGCTTAGACAGGGACACTGAAGCTTTCTTT.

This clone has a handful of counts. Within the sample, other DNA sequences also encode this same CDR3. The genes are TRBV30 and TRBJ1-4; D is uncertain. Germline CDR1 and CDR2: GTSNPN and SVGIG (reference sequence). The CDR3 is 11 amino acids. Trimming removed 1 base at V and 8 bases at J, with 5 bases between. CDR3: CAWSGGEKLFF. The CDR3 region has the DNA TGTGCCTGGAGTGGCGGGGAAAAACTGTTTTTT.